These 29 T cell receptor beta chains came from one sample sequenced in a study of blood T cells in healthy people across ages. Then a second PCR, running about 6 to 12 cycles, was carried out with a sample-barcoded 5' primer and a J-beta primer mix. MiXCR was run by TCRdb on the 5' RACE reads, yielding one entry per CDR3 protein. The sample has about 1.6 million distinct CDR3 sequences, approximately 32% seen once. The sequenced material came from blood. These receptors all stem from a woman aged 25 to 45 in good health.

V is TRBV9 and J is TRBJ2-7, with TRBD1 as a possible D gene (5 bases). V was pared by 2 bases and J by 4 bases, with 13 bases between. The CDR3 consists of 14 residues. Germline V gives CDR1 SGDLS, CDR2 YYNGEE. CDR3 in DNA: TGTGCCAGCAGCGTCGACGGCAGGGCGTACGAGCAGTACTTC. Amino acid sequence: CASSVDGRAYEQYF.

This clonotype showed up just a few times. The V and J genes are TRBV13 and TRBJ2-7; D gene unclear. Germline CDR1 is PRHDT and CDR2 is FYEKMQ (reference sequence). Trimming removed 1 base at V and 3 bases at J, with 10 bases between. The CDR3 length is 14 residues. CDR3 coding DNA: TGTGCCAGCAGCTTAGCGAGCGCGATCTACGAGCAGTACTTC. Protein product: CASSLASAIYEQYF.

This clonotype has a single count. With a much larger clone just one base away, this may be a read error. This sequence joins TRBV14 and TRBJ2-5; tentative D call: TRBD2 (5 bases). With the DNA end fitting TRBJ2-7 better, the J assignment may be wrong. Germline lookup yields CDR1 SGHDN and CDR2 FVKESK. This CDR3 spans 16 amino acids. CDR3 in DNA: TGTGCCAGCAGCCGAGATCGAGGGCCAGGCGCCTACGAGCAGTACTTC. Amino acids: CASSRDRGPGAYEQYF.

This clonotype was counted only a few times. This chain connects TRBV6-6 to TRBJ2-1; D not resolved. The V gene lost 6 bases and the J gene lost 2 bases, with 8 bases spanning the gap. The CDR3 has 13 residues. CDR1 is MNHNY and CDR2 is SVGAGI in the germline V gene (reference sequence). CDR3 protein: CASRRLTYNEQFF. For the CDR3, the DNA is TGTGCCAGCAGAAGGCTGACCTACAATGAGCAGTTCTTC.

The rearrangement joins TRBV6-5 to TRBJ2-6; 13 bases align to TRBD2. V lost 2 bases and J lost 1; bases outside the gene matches: 8. The germline V gene has CDR1 MNHEY and CDR2 SVGAGI. There are 20 residues in the CDR3. CDR3: CASSYKGTSGVLSGANVLTF. In nucleotides, the CDR3 is TGTGCCAGCAGTTACAAGGGGACTAGCGGGGTTCTGTCTGGGGCCAACGTCCTGACTTTC.

This clonotype was found many times. The chain is built from TRBV24-1 and TRBJ2-1; perhaps TRBD1 as D (5 bases). CDR1 KGHDR and CDR2 SFDVKD come from the germline V gene. V lost 2 bases and J 10 bases, leaving 11 bases between the germline ends. The CDR3 consists of 13 residues. The CDR3 protein is CATSDSRKGEQFF. DNA of the CDR3: TGTGCCACCAGTGATTCACGTAAGGGGGAGCAGTTCTTC.

CDR3 residues: CASSLVGGRIYNEQFF. DNA of the CDR3: TGCGCCAGCAGCTTGGTTGGGGGCCGGATCTACAATGAGCAGTTCTTC. The chain is built from TRBV5-1 and TRBJ2-1, with D possibly matching TRBD1 (6 bases). Trimming cost V 0 bases and J 3 bases, with 13 bases left between them. Germline V gene data show CDR1 as SGHRS and CDR2 as YFSETQ. The CDR3 sequence is 16 residues long. Together with reference TRBV5-1 and TRBJ2-1, the CDR3 gives the full variable domain: KAGVTQTPRYLIKTRGQQVTLSCSPISGHRSVSWYQQTPGQGLQFLFEYFSETQRNKGNFPGRFSGRQFSNSRSEMNVSTLELGDSALYLCASSLVGGRIYNEQFFGPGTRLTVL.

The chain has TRBV12-3 or TRBV12-4 and TRBJ1-4; D not resolved. The CDR3 contains 14 residues. Trimming stripped 8 bases from V and 0 bases from J, with 10 bases between. CDR3 bases: TGTGCCAGCGGTCTTTCGGCAACTAATGAAAAACTGTTTTTT. Residues: CASGLSATNEKLFF.

This clonotype showed up just a few times. This rearrangement joins TRBV20-1 to TRBJ1-2; the D gene is possibly TRBD1 (6 bases). In germline, CDR1 is DFQATT, CDR2 SNEGSKA (reference sequence). This CDR3 has 12 amino acids. The ends were cut back, 6 bases at V and 10 bases at J, with 18 bases in the middle. The CDR3 protein is CSAPREGGHYTF. The CDR3 nucleotides read TGCAGTGCCCCCAGAGAGGGGGGGCACTACACCTTC.

In this sample, this clonotype turned up many times. The chain uses TRBV29-1 and TRBJ1-2; 8 bases are shared with TRBD1. This CDR3 contains 12 residues. V shed 6 bases, J shed 3 bases, and the junction held 3 bases outside the gene matches. Germline CDR1 and CDR2: SQVTM and ANQGSEA. This chain's CDR3 is CSVATGDYGYTF. The CDR3 DNA follows: TGCAGCGTCGCGACAGGGGACTATGGCTACACCTTC.

This chain uses TRBV7-7 with TRBJ2-5, with D perhaps matching TRBD2 (6 bases). The CDR3 spans 13 residues. The ends were cut back, 5 bases at V and 11 bases at J, with 18 bases in the middle. Germline CDR1 and CDR2: SSHAT and FNYEAQ (reference sequence). DNA for the CDR3: TGTGCCAGCAGCCCCTTAAACGGACGGGAGCAGTACTTC. Translated, it gives CASSPLNGREQYF.

There are a few counts of this clonotype. V is TRBV6-2 or TRBV6-3 and J is TRBJ2-1; 13 nucleotides line up with TRBD2. Germline CDR1 is MNHEY and CDR2 is SVGEGT. Trimming cost V 9 bases and J 0 bases; bases outside gene matches: 11. The CDR3 has 18 amino acids. CDR3: CASRLGLAGALSYNEQFF. As DNA, the CDR3 is TGTGCCAGTAGGCTCGGACTAGCGGGAGCCCTCTCCTACAATGAGCAGTTCTTC.

This clonotype was seen many times. The chain joins TRBV5-1 to TRBJ2-5; D unclear. Germline loops: CDR1 SGHRS, CDR2 YFSETQ. Trimming removed 2 bases at V and 2 bases at J, with 4 bases between. The CDR3 consists of 12 residues. CDR3 DNA sequence: TGCGCCAGCAGCTTTCAGCAAGAGACCCAGTACTTC. Translating it yields CASSFQQETQYF.

This clonotype was seen just once. The chain recombines TRBV7-9 with TRBJ2-7, with D perhaps being TRBD1 or TRBD2 (5 bases each). Trimming removed 5 bases at V and 2 bases at J, with 16 bases between. In germline, CDR1 is SEHNR, CDR2 FQNEAQ (reference sequence). The CDR3 length is 15 residues. CDR3 coding DNA: TGTGCCAGCAGCCCCGAGGGACGGCGAGCCTACGAGCAGTACTTC. Its protein product is CASSPEGRRAYEQYF.

This chain connects TRBV29-1 to TRBJ1-5; perhaps TRBD1 as D (5 bases). Germline CDR1 and CDR2: SQVTM and ANQGSEA. This CDR3 is 17 amino acids long. The germline V and J ends were trimmed by 0 bases and 0 bases, with 15 bases remaining between them. CDR3 loop: CSVEDLGPRFSNQPQHF. In DNA, the CDR3 is TGCAGCGTTGAAGATCTGGGACCGAGATTTAGCAATCAGCCCCAGCATTTT.

This clonotype occurred a few times. The rearrangement uses TRBV5-1 and TRBJ2-5; 10 nucleotides align to TRBD2. V shed 4 bases, J shed 6 bases, and the junction held 9 bases outside the gene matches. The CDR3 spans 15 residues. Germline CDR1 and CDR2: SGHRS and YFSETQ. CDR3 nucleotide sequence: TGCGCCAGCAGCCTTAGCGGGGGGCAAGCGAAGACCCAGTACTTC. Its protein is CASSLSGGQAKTQYF.

As concerns this clonotype: One end of the junction does not line up with germline, which may come from a read error. V is TRBV4-2 and J is TRBJ1-2; no clear D gene. Germline values: CDR1 LGHNA, CDR2 YNFKEQ. CDR3 length: 15 amino acids. CDR3 in amino acids: CASSPVAGTPYGYTF. CDR3 bases: TGTGCTAGCAGCCCCGTGGCAGGCACACCCTATGGCTACACCTTC.

This clonotype was detected a few times. The chain employs TRBV5-1 and TRBJ1-2; D is ambiguous. CDR3 length: 14 amino acids. Trimming shortened V by 4 bases and J by 6 bases, and 16 bases separated the two germline ends. Germline V gene sequence: CDR1 SGHRS, CDR2 YFSETQ. The CDR3, as DNA: TGCGCCAGCAGCCTGGAACTCGGTGCTGATGGCTACACCTTC. It codes for CASSLELGADGYTF.

The V gene is TRBV7-9, the J gene TRBJ2-7, with D perhaps TRBD1 (5 bases). The last part of the DNA fits TRBJ2-5 better; the J call may be wrong. CDR1 SEHNR and CDR2 FQNEAQ come from the germline V gene (reference sequence). CDR3 length equals 15 residues. The chain's CDR3 is CASTGYGHNSGTQYF. The CDR3 DNA follows: TGTGCCAGCACCGGGTACGGACATAATTCTGGGACCCAGTACTTC.

Worth noting for this clonotype: A much larger clone is a single base away; this may be a read error. This rearrangement joins TRBV29-1 to TRBJ2-4; D is possibly TRBD1 (5 bases). There are 15 residues in the CDR3. The V gene's germline CDR1 is SQVTM and CDR2 ANQGSEA. The CDR3 DNA reads as TGCGGCGTTGGAGCAGGGTTTCTAGCCAAAAACATTCAGTACTTC. It is translated as CGVGAGFLAKNIQYF.

The rearrangement uses TRBV6-1 and TRBJ2-5, with D possibly being TRBD2 (5 bases). Trimming removed 3 bases from V and 5 bases from J, with 10 bases in between. The CDR3 is made up of 13 amino acids. Germline assignment: CDR1 MNHNS and CDR2 SASEGT. In DNA, the CDR3 is TGTGCCAGCAGTGATGAGGACTGGGAGACCCAGTACTTC. It specifies CASSDEDWETQYF.

The chain recombines TRBV9 with TRBJ2-3, with a possible D match to TRBD2 (6 bases). The germline V and J ends were trimmed by 3 bases and 6 bases, with 17 bases remaining between them. The CDR3 runs 15 residues. The germline V gene has CDR1 SGDLS and CDR2 YYNGEE. The CDR3 here is CASSGGTGDKDTQYF. The DNA for the CDR3 is TGTGCCAGCAGCGGGGGGACTGGGGATAAGGATACGCAGTATTTT.

V usage is TRBV10-3 and J usage is TRBJ2-1; 7 bases line up with TRBD1. There are 17 residues in the CDR3. V was clipped by 6 bases and J by 8 bases; unmatched bases: 19. CDR1 is ENHRY, CDR2 SYGVKD, per germline. CDR3 region: CAISHGQAKELSHEQFF. CDR3 sequence (DNA): TGTGCCATCAGCCACGGACAGGCTAAGGAGCTAAGCCATGAGCAGTTCTTC.

A few counts support this clonotype. V gene TRBV7-2 combines with J gene TRBJ2-5; the match to TRBD2 covers 7 bases. This CDR3 is 15 amino acids long. Unmatched junction bases numbered 7, after V lost 2 bases and J lost 4 bases. Germline V gene data show CDR1 as SGHTA and CDR2 as FQGNSA. The CDR3: CASSLPAGPSETQYF. The CDR3 nucleotides are TGTGCCAGCAGCTTACCAGCGGGACCGTCAGAGACCCAGTACTTC. Complete variable domain (other parts from reference TRBV7-2 and TRBJ2-5): GAGVSQSPSNKVTEKGKDVELRCDPISGHTALYWYRQSLGQGLEFLIYFQGNSAPDKSGLPSDRFSAERTGGSVSTLTIQRTQQEDSAVYLCASSLPAGPSETQYFGPGTRLLVL.

This clonotype was observed at least ten times. The chain links TRBV7-9 to TRBJ2-7; D remains ambiguous. V lost 5 bases to trimming and J lost 2 bases, with 10 bases between them. The CDR3 totals 13 residues. CDR1 is SEHNR, CDR2 FQNEAQ, per germline (reference sequence). CDR3 sequence (DNA): TGTGCCAGCAGCACTAATAAGGCCTACGAGCAGTACTTC. It codes for CASSTNKAYEQYF.

With regard to this clonotype: Possible read error: a much larger clone is one base away. J is TRBJ2-5 and V is TRBV29-1; perhaps TRBD2 as D (6 bases). This CDR3 is 12 amino acids long. Trimming took off 4 bases at V and 11 bases at J, with 17 bases between the two ends. Germline CDR1 is SQVTM and CDR2 is ANQGSEA. In DNA, the CDR3 is TGCAGCGTTGTCCGGACAACGGGGGAGCAGTACTTC. Amino acid sequence: CSVVRTTGEQYF.

Comments on this clonotype: Mismatch with germline at one junction end may stem from a read error. The chain has TRBV7-2 and TRBJ2-3; D ambiguous. From germline, CDR1 is SGHTA and CDR2 FQGNSA. The CDR3 sequence is 15 residues long. This CDR3 is CANSPPSPSTDTQYF. In DNA form, the CDR3 reads TGTGCCAACAGCCCGCCATCCCCTAGCACAGATACGCAGTATTTT.

This clonotype was observed at least ten times. The rearrangement uses TRBV4-1 and TRBJ2-1; D possibly corresponds to TRBD2 (6 bases). Trimming took off 6 bases at V and 7 bases at J, with 16 bases between the two ends. In germline, CDR1 is MGHRA, CDR2 YSYEKL. CDR3 length equals 14 residues. The CDR3 here is CASSPGLLGNEQFF. CDR3 coding DNA: TGCGCCAGCAGTCCGGGACTCTTAGGGAATGAGCAGTTCTTC.

This clonotype was observed a few times. The gene calls are TRBV3-1 and TRBJ2-1; 9 nucleotides match TRBD2. Germline values: CDR1 LGHDT, CDR2 YNNKEL (reference sequence). The CDR3 length is 17 residues. V was pared by 3 bases and J by 7 bases, with 13 bases of the junction left unmatched. The CDR3 reads CASSHPEGAGGSNEQFF. The CDR3 DNA is TGTGCCAGCAGCCACCCCGAGGGCGCGGGGGGGTCGAATGAGCAGTTCTTC.